The next 21 T cell receptor beta chains were all read from a single sample in a study of radiation and T cells in renal cell carcinoma. Specified time point: blood 2 weeks post-SBRT. Described treatment: 15 Gy SBRT to primary tumor, nephrectomy 4 weeks later. Measured with immunoSEQ multiplex PCR; TCRdb has only the in-frame clones, and not every one. The data contain 100,000 to 150,000 clones, 88% of them seen just once; the ten biggest clones take up approximately 6%. Sequencing used blood, obtained from a patient whose treatment included radiotherapy and nephrectomy. The receptors come from a woman between 65 and 79 years old with renal cell carcinoma.

V is TRBV4-2 and J is TRBJ2-1; D is unclear. The CDR3 loop spans 13 amino acids. Trimming left V 1 base short and J 4 bases short, with 5 bases between. CDR1 and CDR2 from the germline V gene are LGHNA and YNFKEQ. The chain's CDR3 is CASSQGEYNEQFF. CDR3 in DNA: TGTGCCAGCAGCCAAGGGGAATACAATGAGCAGTTCTTC.

This rearrangement joins TRBV9 to TRBJ2-3, with 8 positions matching TRBD2. Germline CDR1 SGDLS, CDR2 YYNGEE. V lost 0 bases to trimming and J lost 5 bases; unmatched junction nucleotides: 8. The length of the CDR3 is 16 residues. The CDR3 reads CASSVDPGGPGDTQYF. The CDR3 DNA reads TGTGCCAGCAGCGTAGACCCGGGGGGGCCCGGAGATACGCAGTATTTT.

This clone showed up just once. This chain connects TRBV6-5 to TRBJ1-1; D not certain. The CDR3 has 13 residues. V lost 1 base and J 5 bases, leaving 8 bases between the germline ends. Per the germline V gene, CDR1 is MNHEY and CDR2 is SVGAGI. The CDR3 coding sequence is TGTGCCAGCAGTTACTTGGGAGGGACTGAAGCTTTCTTT. The encoded protein is CASSYLGGTEAFF.

The chain carries TRBV2 and TRBJ2-3; maybe TRBD2 (6 bases). Germline V gene sequence: CDR1 SNHLY, CDR2 FYNNEI. This CDR3 is 17 amino acids long. Trimming stripped 4 bases from V and 0 bases from J, with 17 bases between. CDR3 protein: CASSVTGLGGSTDTQYF. The CDR3 DNA reads as TGTGCCAGCAGTGTCACGGGACTCGGGGGAAGCACAGATACGCAGTATTTT.

The chain uses TRBV9 and TRBJ1-1; the D gene is possibly TRBD1 (6 bases). The length of the CDR3 is 13 residues. Germline V gives CDR1 SGDLS, CDR2 YYNGEE. V dropped 3 bases and J dropped 5 bases, with 11 bases sitting between them. CDR3 nucleotides: TGTGCCAGCAGCGCACAGGGAGCTACTGAAGCTTTCTTT. It yields the protein CASSAQGATEAFF.

The rearrangement links TRBV29-1 to TRBJ1-1; D is ambiguous. The germline V and J ends were trimmed by 6 bases and 5 bases, with 16 bases remaining between them. Germline V gene data show CDR1 as SQVTM and CDR2 as ANQGSEA. This CDR3 is 13 amino acids long. In DNA, the CDR3 is TGCAGCGTCGCCCTGGCGAGGGAAACTGAAGCTTTCTTT. It specifies CSVALARETEAFF. Full variable domain (rest looked up from reference TRBV29-1 and TRBJ1-1): SAVISQKPSRDICQRGTSLTIQCQVDSQVTMMFWYRQQPGQSLTLIATANQGSEATYESGFVIDKFPISRPNLTFSTLTVSNMSPEDSSIYLCSVALARETEAFFGQGTRLTVV.

This chain uses TRBV7-8 with TRBJ2-6; TRBD1 aligns across 7 bases. V was clipped by 1 base and J by 2 bases; unmatched bases: 5. The CDR3 totals 17 residues. Germline CDR1 and CDR2: SGHVS and FQNEAQ. CDR3 in DNA: TGTGCCAGCAGCTTAGGAGGCAGGGGGACTGGGGCCAACGTCCTGACTTTC. Its protein product is CASSLGGRGTGANVLTF.

The rearrangement joins TRBV6-6 to TRBJ1-1; TRBD1 agrees at 8 bases. This CDR3 is built from 13 residues. Trimming cost V 5 bases and J 3 bases; bases outside gene matches: 2. Germline V lookup: CDR1 MNHNY, CDR2 SVGAGI (reference sequence). This chain's CDR3 is CASSGTGDTEAFF. CDR3 bases: TGTGCCAGCAGTGGGACAGGAGACACTGAAGCTTTCTTT.

V gene TRBV12-5 combines with J gene TRBJ1-2, with 8 positions matching TRBD1. This CDR3 has 14 amino acids. CDR1 is LGHNT and CDR2 is FRNRAP in the germline V gene. With 1 base clipped from V and 4 bases from J, the junction kept 2 bases outside the gene matches. The CDR3 region has the DNA TGTGCTAGTGGTTTGGCGGGGACAGGCTATGGCTACACCTTC. Amino acids: CASGLAGTGYGYTF.

The chain recombines TRBV6-1 with TRBJ1-5; possible D gene TRBD1, 6 bases. Germline CDR1 reads MNHNS; CDR2 reads SASEGT. V lost 0 bases, J lost 7 bases, and 19 bases lay in between. The CDR3 sequence is 17 residues long. The CDR3 coding sequence is TGTGCCAGCAGTGAAGCTCCTACATCGGGGGGGGGCCAGCCCCAGCATTTT. This translates into CASSEAPTSGGGQPQHF.

V gene TRBV6-1 combines with J gene TRBJ2-7; TRBD2 matches at 7 bases. CDR3 length: 15 amino acids. The V and J ends lost 6 bases and 1 base, in that order; junction bases with no gene match: 9. Germline CDR1 and CDR2: MNHNS and SASEGT. The CDR3 here is CASSGYRGGSYEQYF. The CDR3 nucleotides read TGTGCCAGCAGCGGCTATCGCGGGGGATCCTACGAGCAGTACTTC.

The chain employs TRBV7-2 and TRBJ1-5; TRBD1 agrees at 10 bases. The CDR3 totals 15 residues. The V and J ends lost 5 bases and 6 bases, in that order; junction bases with no gene match: 7. The germline CDR1 and CDR2 sequences are SGHTA and FQGNSA. The CDR3: CASSPGGQGSQPQHF. The CDR3, as DNA: TGTGCCAGCAGCCCAGGGGGACAGGGGTCTCAGCCCCAGCATTTT.

As DNA, the CDR3 is TGTGCCACCAGCCTTACCACAGATACGCAGTATTTT. The encoded protein is CATSLTTDTQYF. V gene TRBV15 combines with J gene TRBJ2-3; unclear D gene. Germline-derived CDR1 and CDR2 are LNHNV and YYDKDF (reference sequence). V lost 5 bases to trimming and J lost 2 bases, with 5 bases between them. The length of the CDR3 is 12 residues.

As DNA, the CDR3 is TGTGCCAGCAGTGGACAGGTCCTACGTGGGCAGTACTTC. It encodes CASSGQVLRGQYF. The chain combines TRBV25-1 with TRBJ2-7, with D perhaps matching TRBD1 (6 bases). CDR1 and CDR2 (germline): MGHDK, SYGVNS. V lost 4 bases and J 9 bases, leaving 16 bases between the germline ends. CDR3 size: 13 residues.

V gene TRBV11-3 combines with J gene TRBJ2-5, with 9 bases aligning to TRBD2. Trimming took 1 base from V and 7 from J; bases not matched to a gene: 4. CDR1 SGHNT and CDR2 YENEEA come from the germline V gene. This CDR3 contains 14 residues. CDR3 region: CASSLGSGSLTQYF. The DNA of the CDR3 is TGTGCCAGCAGCTTAGGTAGCGGGAGCCTGACCCAGTACTTC.

This chain connects TRBV7-8 to TRBJ2-1; D ambiguous. CDR1 SGHVS and CDR2 FQNEAQ come from the germline V gene. The length of the CDR3 is 11 residues. Trimming left V 2 bases short and J 11 bases short, with 7 bases between. CDR3 residues: CASSLSNKQFF. The CDR3 region has the DNA TGTGCCAGCAGCTTATCAAATAAGCAGTTCTTC.

The chain has TRBV5-1 and TRBJ2-1; 9 positions agree with TRBD2. V shed 5 bases and J 0 bases; nucleotides not matched to a gene: 0. Germline V CDR1 and CDR2: SGHRS, YFSETQ. This CDR3 spans 14 amino acids. The CDR3 loop is CASSSGGSYNEQFF. The CDR3 nucleotides are TGCGCCAGCAGTAGCGGGGGCTCCTACAATGAGCAGTTCTTC.

This clone was seen a few times. V is TRBV6-6 and J is TRBJ1-5; D is perhaps TRBD1 (6 bases). The CDR3 contains 16 residues. The ends were cut back, 6 bases at V and 1 base at J, with 16 bases in the middle. The germline gives CDR1 MNHNY, CDR2 SVGAGI (reference sequence). The CDR3 sequence is CASSPRGGTSNQPQHF. The DNA of the CDR3 is TGTGCCAGCAGCCCCCGAGGGGGTACAAGCAATCAGCCCCAGCATTTT.

The chain uses TRBV21-1 and TRBJ2-1. TRBV21-1 is an annotated pseudogene. The CDR3 is 14 amino acids. CDR3 region: CASSIGRVHNEQFF. CDR3 nucleotide sequence: TGTGCCAGCAGCATCGGACGGGTTCACAATGAGCAGTTCTTC.

Only one count was recorded for this clone. V is TRBV6-5 and J is TRBJ1-4; no definite D call. The V gene lost 2 bases and the J gene lost 7 bases, with 11 bases spanning the gap. CDR3 length: 14 residues. Per germline, CDR1 MNHEY and CDR2 SVGAGI. CDR3 in amino acids: CASSYELLGEKLFF. CDR3 coding DNA: TGTGCCAGCAGTTACGAACTTTTAGGTGAAAAACTGTTTTTT.

The chain employs TRBV15 and TRBJ1-4; D might be TRBD1 (6 bases). V dropped 0 bases and J dropped 8 bases, with 13 bases sitting between them. CDR3 length equals 15 residues. The germline gives CDR1 LNHNV, CDR2 YYDKDF (reference sequence). CDR3 region: CATSRDGGAREKLFF. DNA for the CDR3: TGTGCCACCAGCAGAGATGGGGGGGCACGAGAAAAACTGTTTTTT.